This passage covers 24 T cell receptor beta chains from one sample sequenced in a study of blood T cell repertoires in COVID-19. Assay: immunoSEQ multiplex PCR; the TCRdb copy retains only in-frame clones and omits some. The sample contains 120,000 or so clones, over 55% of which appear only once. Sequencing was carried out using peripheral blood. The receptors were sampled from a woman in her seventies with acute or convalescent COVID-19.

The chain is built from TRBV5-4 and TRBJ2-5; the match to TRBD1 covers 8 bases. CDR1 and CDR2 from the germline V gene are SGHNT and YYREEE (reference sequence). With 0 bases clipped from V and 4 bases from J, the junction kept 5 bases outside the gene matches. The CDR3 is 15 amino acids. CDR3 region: CASSLGGQGIETQYF. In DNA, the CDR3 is TGTGCCAGCAGCTTGGGAGGACAGGGCATAGAGACCCAGTACTTC.

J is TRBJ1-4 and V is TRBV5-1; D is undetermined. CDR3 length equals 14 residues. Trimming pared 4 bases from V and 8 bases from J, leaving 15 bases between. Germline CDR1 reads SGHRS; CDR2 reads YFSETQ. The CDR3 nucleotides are TGCGCCAGCAGCCCGTCATGGGCCAAGGAAAAACTGTTTTTT. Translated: CASSPSWAKEKLFF.

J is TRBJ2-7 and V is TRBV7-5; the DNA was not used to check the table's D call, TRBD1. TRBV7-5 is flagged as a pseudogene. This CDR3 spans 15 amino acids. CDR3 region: CARSIRTDRTYEQYF. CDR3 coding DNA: TGTGCCAGAAGTATCCGGACAGATCGCACCTACGAGCAGTACTTC.

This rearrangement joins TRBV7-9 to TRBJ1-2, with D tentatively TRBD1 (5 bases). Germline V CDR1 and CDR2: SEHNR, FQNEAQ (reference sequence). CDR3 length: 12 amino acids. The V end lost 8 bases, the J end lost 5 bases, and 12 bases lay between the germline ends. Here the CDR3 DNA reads TGTGCCAGCCGGGGGGAGTTTTATGGCTACACCTTC. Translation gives CASRGEFYGYTF.

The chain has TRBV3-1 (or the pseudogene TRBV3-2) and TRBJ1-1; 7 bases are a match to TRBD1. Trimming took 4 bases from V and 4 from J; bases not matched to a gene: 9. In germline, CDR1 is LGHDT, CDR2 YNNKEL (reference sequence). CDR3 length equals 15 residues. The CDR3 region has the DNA TGTGCCAGCAGCCCAGGACCCGACAGGGTCACTGAAGCTTTCTTT. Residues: CASSPGPDRVTEAFF.

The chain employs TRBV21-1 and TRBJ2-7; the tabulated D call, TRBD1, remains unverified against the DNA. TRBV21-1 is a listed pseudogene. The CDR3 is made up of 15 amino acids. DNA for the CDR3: TGTGCCAGCAGCAAAGGAGCAGGGATCCCGGACGAGCAGTACTTC. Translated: CASSKGAGIPDEQYF.

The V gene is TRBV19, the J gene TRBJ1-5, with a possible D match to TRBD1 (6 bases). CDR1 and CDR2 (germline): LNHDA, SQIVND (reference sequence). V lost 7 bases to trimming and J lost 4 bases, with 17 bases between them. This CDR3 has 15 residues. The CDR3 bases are TGTGCCAGTACGACCGGGTGGACAGCAAATCAGCCCCAGCATTTT. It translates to CASTTGWTANQPQHF.

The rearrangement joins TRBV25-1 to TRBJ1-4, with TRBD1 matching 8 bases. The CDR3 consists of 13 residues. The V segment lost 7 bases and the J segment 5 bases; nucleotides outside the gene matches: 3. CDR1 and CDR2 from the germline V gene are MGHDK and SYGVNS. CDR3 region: CASKDRVNEKLFF. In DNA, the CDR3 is TGTGCCAGCAAGGACAGGGTGAATGAAAAACTGTTTTTT.

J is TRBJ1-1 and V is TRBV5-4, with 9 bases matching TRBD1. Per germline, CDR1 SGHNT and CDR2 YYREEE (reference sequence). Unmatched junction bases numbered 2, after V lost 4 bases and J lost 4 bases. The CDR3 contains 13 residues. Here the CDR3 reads CASSATGGTEAFF. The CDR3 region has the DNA TGTGCCAGCAGCGCGACAGGGGGCACTGAAGCTTTCTTT.

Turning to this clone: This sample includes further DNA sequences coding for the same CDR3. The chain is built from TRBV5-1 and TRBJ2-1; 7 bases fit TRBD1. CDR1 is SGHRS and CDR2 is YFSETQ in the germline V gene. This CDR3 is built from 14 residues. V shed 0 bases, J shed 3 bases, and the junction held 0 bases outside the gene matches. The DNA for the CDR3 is TGCGCCAGCAGCTTGGGACAGGGCTACAATGAGCAGTTCTTC. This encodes CASSLGQGYNEQFF.

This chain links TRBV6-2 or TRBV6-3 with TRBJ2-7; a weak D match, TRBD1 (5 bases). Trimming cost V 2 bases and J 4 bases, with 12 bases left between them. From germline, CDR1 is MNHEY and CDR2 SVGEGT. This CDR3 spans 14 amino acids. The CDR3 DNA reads TGTGCCAGCAGTTACGTGGGGCGGTTATACGAGCAGTACTTC. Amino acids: CASSYVGRLYEQYF.

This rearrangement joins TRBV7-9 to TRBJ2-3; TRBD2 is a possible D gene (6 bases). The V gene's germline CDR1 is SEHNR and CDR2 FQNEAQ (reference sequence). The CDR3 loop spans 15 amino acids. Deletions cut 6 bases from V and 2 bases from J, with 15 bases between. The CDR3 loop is CASSSGTGFTDTQYF. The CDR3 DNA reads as TGTGCCAGCAGTTCAGGGACTGGGTTCACAGATACGCAGTATTTT.

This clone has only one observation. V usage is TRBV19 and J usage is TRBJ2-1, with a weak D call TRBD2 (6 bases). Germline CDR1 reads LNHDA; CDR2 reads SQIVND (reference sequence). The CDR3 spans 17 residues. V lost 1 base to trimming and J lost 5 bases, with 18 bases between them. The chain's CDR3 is CASSIVLGGREHNEQFF. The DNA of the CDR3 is TGTGCCAGTAGTATAGTGCTGGGAGGCAGGGAACACAATGAGCAGTTCTTC.

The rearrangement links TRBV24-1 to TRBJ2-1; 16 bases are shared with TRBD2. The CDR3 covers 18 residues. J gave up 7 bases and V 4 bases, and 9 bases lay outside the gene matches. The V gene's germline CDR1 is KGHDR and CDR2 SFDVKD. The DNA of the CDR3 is TGTGCCACCAGTGAGCCGGGACTAGCGGGAGGGCCAAGGAATGAGCAGTTCTTC. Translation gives CATSEPGLAGGPRNEQFF.

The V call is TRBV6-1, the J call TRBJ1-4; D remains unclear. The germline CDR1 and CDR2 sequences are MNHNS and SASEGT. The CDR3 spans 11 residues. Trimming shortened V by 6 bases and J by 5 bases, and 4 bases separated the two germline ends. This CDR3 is CASSYNEKLFF. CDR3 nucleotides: TGTGCCAGCAGCTACAATGAAAAACTGTTTTTT.

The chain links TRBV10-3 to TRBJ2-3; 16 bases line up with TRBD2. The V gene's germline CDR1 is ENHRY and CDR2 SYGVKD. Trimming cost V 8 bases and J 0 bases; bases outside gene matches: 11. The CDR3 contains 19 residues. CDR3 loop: CAIAPGLAGGPGSTDTQYF. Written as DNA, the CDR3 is TGTGCCATCGCCCCGGGACTAGCGGGGGGGCCGGGGAGCACAGATACGCAGTATTTT.

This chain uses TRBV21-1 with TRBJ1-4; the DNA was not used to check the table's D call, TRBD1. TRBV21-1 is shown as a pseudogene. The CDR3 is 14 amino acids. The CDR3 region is CASGHRVLNEKLFF. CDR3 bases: TGTGCCAGCGGTCACAGGGTCCTAAATGAAAAACTGTTTTTT.

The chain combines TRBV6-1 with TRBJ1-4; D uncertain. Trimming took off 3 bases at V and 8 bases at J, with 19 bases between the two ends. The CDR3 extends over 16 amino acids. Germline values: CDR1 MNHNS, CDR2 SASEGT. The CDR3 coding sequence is TGTGCCAGCAGTGACGGTTGGAGGGAGAAAGGAGAAAAACTGTTTTTT. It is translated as CASSDGWREKGEKLFF.

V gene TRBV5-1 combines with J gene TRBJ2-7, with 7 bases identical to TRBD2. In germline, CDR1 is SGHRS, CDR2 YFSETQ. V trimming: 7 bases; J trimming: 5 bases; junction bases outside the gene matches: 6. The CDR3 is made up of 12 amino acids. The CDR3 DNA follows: TGCGCCAGCTTCGACGGGGGGAACGAGCAGTACTTC. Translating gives CASFDGGNEQYF. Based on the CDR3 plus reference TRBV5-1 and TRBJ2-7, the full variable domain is KAGVTQTPRYLIKTRGQQVTLSCSPISGHRSVSWYQQTPGQGLQFLFEYFSETQRNKGNFPGRFSGRQFSNSRSEMNVSTLELGDSALYLCASFDGGNEQYFGPGTRLTVT.

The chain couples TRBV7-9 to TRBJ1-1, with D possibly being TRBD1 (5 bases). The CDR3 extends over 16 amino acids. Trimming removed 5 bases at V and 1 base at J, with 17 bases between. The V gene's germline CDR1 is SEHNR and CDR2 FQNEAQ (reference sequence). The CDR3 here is CASSHTGTTRNTEAFF. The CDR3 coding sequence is TGTGCCAGCAGCCATACAGGAACTACTCGGAACACTGAAGCTTTCTTT.

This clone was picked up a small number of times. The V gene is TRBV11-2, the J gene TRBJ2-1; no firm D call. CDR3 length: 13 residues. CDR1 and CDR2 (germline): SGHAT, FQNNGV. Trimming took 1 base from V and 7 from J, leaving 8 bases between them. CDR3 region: CASSLGRWNEQFF. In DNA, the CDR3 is TGTGCCAGCAGCTTAGGCAGGTGGAATGAGCAGTTCTTC.

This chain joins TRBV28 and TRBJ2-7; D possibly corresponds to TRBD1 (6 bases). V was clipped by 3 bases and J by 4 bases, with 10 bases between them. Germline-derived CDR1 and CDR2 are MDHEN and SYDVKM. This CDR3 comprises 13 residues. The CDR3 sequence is CASSFRGAYEQYF. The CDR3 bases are TGTGCCAGCAGTTTCAGGGGCGCGTACGAGCAGTACTTC.

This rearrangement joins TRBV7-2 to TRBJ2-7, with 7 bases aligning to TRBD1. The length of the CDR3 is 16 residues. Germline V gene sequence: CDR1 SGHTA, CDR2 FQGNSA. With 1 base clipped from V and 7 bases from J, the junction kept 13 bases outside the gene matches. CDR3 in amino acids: CASSLEPTNRGDEQYF. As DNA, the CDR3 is TGTGCCAGCAGCTTAGAACCCACTAACAGGGGTGATGAGCAGTACTTC.

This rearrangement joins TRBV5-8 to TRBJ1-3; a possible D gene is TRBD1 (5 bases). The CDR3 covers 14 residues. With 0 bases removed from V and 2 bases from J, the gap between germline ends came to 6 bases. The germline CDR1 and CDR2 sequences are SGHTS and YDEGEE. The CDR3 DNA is TGTGCCAGCAGCTTGGGCAGGGCTGGAAACACCATATATTTT. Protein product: CASSLGRAGNTIYF.